This T cell receptor beta chain was documented in a study of cytomegalovirus exposure and HLA in healthy donors. Study-level findings and limits: Most CMV-associated TCR beta chains were later found to appear HLA-restricted. Rare TCR sequences predominated, though certain public TCRs were found in many donors. Among TCR beta chains, those listed as cytomegalovirus-associated numbered about 150.

V was cut by 6 bases and J by 3 bases, with 12 bases left in between. Germline loops: CDR1 ENHRY, CDR2 SYGVKD. CDR3 length: 13 amino acids. A word on this clone: Its specificity is not known.

The PCR had 60 Vbeta and 13 Jbeta primers. Clones were read by immunoSEQ multiplex PCR, and TCRdb kept only the in-frame ones, dropping some. The sample holds more than 200,000 clones, over 65% seen once. Each donor's status was that of a healthy bone marrow donor. The chain has TRBV10-3 and TRBJ2-7; D possibly corresponds to TRBD1 (5 bases). The sample consisted of PBMCs. The TCR sequence derives from a man aged 40-49 years in good health and CMV-seronegative. The CDR3 region has the DNA TGTGCCATCAGCCTCGGACATCTCTACGAGCAGTACTTC. Its translation: CAISLGHLYEQYF.